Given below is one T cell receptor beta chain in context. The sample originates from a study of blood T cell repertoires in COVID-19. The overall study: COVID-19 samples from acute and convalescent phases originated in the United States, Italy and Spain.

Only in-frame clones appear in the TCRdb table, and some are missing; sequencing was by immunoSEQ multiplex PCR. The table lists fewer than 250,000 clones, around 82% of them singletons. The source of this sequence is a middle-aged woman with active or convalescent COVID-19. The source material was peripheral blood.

CDR3 sequence reads: CASSSDPGQGGEETQYF. Here the CDR3 DNA reads TGTGCCAGCAGCTCCGACCCGGGACAGGGTGGGGAAGAGACCCAGTACTTC. This chain uses TRBV7-9 with TRBJ2-5, with 9 bases identical to TRBD1. V shed 4 bases and J 3 bases; nucleotides not matched to a gene: 12. Germline values: CDR1 SEHNR, CDR2 FQNEAQ (reference sequence). The CDR3 contains 17 residues.